This TCR beta chain appears in the sequencing data of a study of regulatory T cells in long-lasting Graves disease. HTBI primers from iRepertoire and Arm-PCR of CDR3 regions yielded the TCR beta libraries. TCRdb itself ran the multiplex PCR reads through MiXCR, one entry per CDR3 protein. The sample lists approximately 350,000 distinct CDR3 sequences, roughly 15% occurring once. This clonotype came up many times. One end of the junction varies from germline; a read error may be responsible. Germline CDR1 is SGHRS and CDR2 is YFSETQ. There are 14 residues in the CDR3. As for time point: newly diagnosed GD, antithyroid drugs for less than 3 months. PBMC-extracted RNA yielded the TCR library. These records were also assigned to another study, of T cells in Graves' hyperthyroidism and ophthalmopathy. According to that study: Thyroid ultrasound and orbital computed tomography, with clinical symptoms and serum thyroxine and TRAb, informed diagnoses. When the TCR CDR3 underwent first-round RT-PCR, the HTBI primer set was used.

This TCR was sampled from a woman aged 18-29 years with Graves disease. The chain uses TRBV5-1 and TRBJ1-3, with D hard to call. Material: peripheral blood mononuclear cells (PBMCs), obtained at new diagnosis, from a patient treated with antithyroid drugs. In nucleotides, the CDR3 is TGCGCCAGTAGCTTTTCCAGCTCTGGAAACACCATATATTTT. Encoded protein: CASSFSSSGNTIYF.